The 14 T cell receptor beta chains given below trace back to one sample, sequenced in a study of blood T cell repertoires in COVID-19. Some clones are missing from TCRdb's copy, which holds only in-frame ones; the method was immunoSEQ multiplex PCR. This sample yields over 250,000 clones, of which about 92% are seen a single time; roughly 2.6% belongs to the top ten. The sample consisted of PBMCs or T cells enriched from blood (not recorded which). The receptors shown here come from a man in his sixties who had recovered from COVID-19.

The chain couples TRBV27 to TRBJ1-1, with D possibly TRBD1 on 5 matching bases. V lost 8 bases and J 1 base, leaving 26 bases between the germline ends. Germline assignment: CDR1 MNHEY and CDR2 SMNVEV (reference sequence). The CDR3 has 18 amino acids. CDR3 amino acids: CASSNAHRPRAWNTEAFF. The CDR3 DNA reads TGTGCCAGCTCAAATGCCCACCGTCCCAGGGCGTGGAACACTGAAGCTTTCTTT.

The J gene is TRBJ1-1, the V gene TRBV5-1; D not resolved. The CDR3 spans 13 residues. Germline V gives CDR1 SGHRS, CDR2 YFSETQ. V lost 2 bases and J 2 bases, leaving 7 bases between the germline ends. As DNA, the CDR3 is TGCGCCAGCAGCTTCAACAGAAACACTGAAGCTTTCTTT. Residues: CASSFNRNTEAFF.

The chain links TRBV7-6 to TRBJ1-4, with TRBD1 identical over 8 bases. Per the germline V gene, CDR1 is SGHVS and CDR2 is FNYEAQ. The ends lost 1 base at V and 5 bases at J; junction bases unmatched: 9. The CDR3 has 17 amino acids. The CDR3 is CASSLVGQGGRNEKLFF. The CDR3 nucleotides are TGTGCCAGCAGCTTAGTAGGACAGGGAGGGAGGAATGAAAAACTGTTTTTT.

This clone showed up just once. This chain joins TRBV7-9 and TRBJ2-2; the D gene is possibly TRBD2 (6 bases). V was shortened by 0 bases and J by 0 bases, with 11 bases between the two germline ends. There are 17 residues in the CDR3. Germline V gives CDR1 SEHNR, CDR2 FQNEAQ (reference sequence). The CDR3 sequence is CASSLAAIAANTGELFF. As DNA, the CDR3 is TGTGCCAGCAGCTTAGCGGCAATAGCGGCGAACACCGGGGAGCTGTTTTTT.

V usage is TRBV14 and J usage is TRBJ1-2; D unclear. Between the trimmed V and J ends, which lost 4 bases and 7 bases, there was a span of 22 bases. This CDR3 contains 16 residues. Germline V lookup: CDR1 SGHDN, CDR2 FVKESK. CDR3 DNA sequence: TGTGCCAGCAGCCCGAGTGGGCAGAGATCCTTATCTGGCTACACCTTC. Its translation: CASSPSGQRSLSGYTF.

CDR3 in DNA: TGCGCCAGCAGCTTCACCGGGACAGTCCAAGAGACCCAGTACTTC. Amino acids: CASSFTGTVQETQYF. This chain uses TRBV5-1 with TRBJ2-5; 7 bases align to TRBD1. CDR1 and CDR2 (germline): SGHRS, YFSETQ. The CDR3 runs 15 residues. V trimming: 2 bases; J trimming: 1 base; junction bases outside the gene matches: 5.

Only a few counts were recorded for this clone. The J gene is TRBJ1-2, the V gene TRBV7-2; possibly TRBD1 for D (6 bases). CDR3 size: 13 residues. V dropped 4 bases and J dropped 7 bases, with 13 bases sitting between them. From germline, CDR1 is SGHTA and CDR2 FQGNSA. CDR3 loop: CASSSQQGAGYTF. The DNA for the CDR3 is TGTGCCAGCAGCTCCCAACAGGGAGCTGGCTACACCTTC.

The chain is built from TRBV7-6 and TRBJ2-3; D is perhaps TRBD2 (7 bases). V was shortened by 1 base and J by 2 bases, with 10 bases between the two germline ends. CDR3 size: 15 residues. CDR1 and CDR2 (germline): SGHVS, FNYEAQ. CDR3 coding DNA: TGTGCCAGCAGCTTAGGGGGGGGGCTCACAGATACGCAGTATTTT. Its protein is CASSLGGGLTDTQYF.

The chain employs TRBV5-1 and TRBJ2-2; TRBD2 matches at 12 bases. This CDR3 spans 18 amino acids. Trimming cost V 0 bases and J 5 bases; bases outside gene matches: 8. Looked up from germline, CDR1 is SGHRS and CDR2 is YFSETQ. The CDR3 sequence: CASSLGRTSGNRTGELFF. DNA for the CDR3: TGCGCCAGCAGCTTGGGGCGGACTAGCGGGAACAGAACCGGGGAGCTGTTTTTT.

The chain is built from TRBV7-2 and TRBJ2-5; D is undetermined. Trimming stripped 5 bases from V and 7 bases from J, with 23 bases between. CDR1 is SGHTA, CDR2 FQGNSA, per germline. The CDR3 loop spans 16 amino acids. The CDR3 coding sequence is TGTGCCAGCAGCCCCTCGGCGGTTTTAGCTTTTGGGACCCAGTACTTC. It translates to CASSPSAVLAFGTQYF.

The sample holds one count of this clone. V and J are TRBV11-3 and TRBJ2-7; 7 bases map to TRBD1. CDR1 SGHNT and CDR2 YENEEA come from the germline V gene. Unmatched junction bases numbered 10, after V lost 2 bases and J lost 3 bases. The CDR3 has 16 amino acids. CDR3 in amino acids: CASSLSDWGQFYEQYF. The CDR3 DNA follows: TGTGCCAGCAGCTTATCCGACTGGGGACAGTTCTACGAGCAGTACTTC.

The chain has TRBV18 and TRBJ1-1; 7 positions agree with TRBD1. V lost 0 bases, J lost 4 bases, and 11 bases stayed unmatched. Germline V gene sequence: CDR1 KGHSH, CDR2 LQKENI. This CDR3 contains 17 residues. In nucleotides, the CDR3 is TGTGCCAGCTCACCACCGCCTCGGCCAACAGGGGTCACTGAAGCTTTCTTT. Residues: CASSPPPRPTGVTEAFF. The full variable domain, rest sourced from reference TRBV18 and TRBJ1-1, is NAGVMQNPRHLVRRRGQEARLRCSPMKGHSHVYWYRQLPEEGLKFMVYLQKENIIDESGMPKERFSAEFPKEGPSILRIQQVVRGDSAAYFCASSPPPRPTGVTEAFFGQGTRLTVV.

The chain recombines TRBV27 with TRBJ1-1; D ambiguous. The V gene's germline CDR1 is MNHEY and CDR2 SMNVEV (reference sequence). The CDR3 runs to 14 residues. V was shortened by 1 base and J by 5 bases, with 11 bases between the two germline ends. The CDR3 region is CASSLFVGGTEAFF. For the CDR3, the DNA is TGTGCCAGCAGTTTATTTGTCGGAGGGACTGAAGCTTTCTTT.

J is TRBJ2-7 and V is TRBV30; the match to TRBD1 covers 9 bases. J gave up 6 bases and V 8 bases, and 8 bases lay outside the gene matches. CDR1 GTSNPN and CDR2 SVGIG come from the germline V gene (reference sequence). The CDR3 length is 12 residues. CDR3 sequence reads: CAGGDRVSEQYF. The CDR3 DNA reads TGTGCCGGGGGGGACAGGGTGAGCGAGCAGTACTTC.